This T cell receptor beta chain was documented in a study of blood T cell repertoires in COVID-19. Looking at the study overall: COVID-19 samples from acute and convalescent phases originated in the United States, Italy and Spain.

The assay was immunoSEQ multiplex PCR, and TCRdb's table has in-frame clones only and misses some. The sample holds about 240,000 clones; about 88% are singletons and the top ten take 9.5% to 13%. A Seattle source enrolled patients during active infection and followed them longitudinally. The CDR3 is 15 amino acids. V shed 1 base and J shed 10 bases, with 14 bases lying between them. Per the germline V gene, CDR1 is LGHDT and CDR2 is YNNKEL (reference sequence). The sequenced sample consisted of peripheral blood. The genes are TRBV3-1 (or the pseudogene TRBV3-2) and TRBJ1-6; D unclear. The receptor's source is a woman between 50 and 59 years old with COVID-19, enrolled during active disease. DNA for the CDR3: TGTGCCAGCAGCCAAGCGTGGGGAGTGGGGTCACCCCTCCACTTT. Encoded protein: CASSQAWGVGSPLHF.